A selection of T cell receptor beta chains follows, all from one sample in a study of siplizumab effects on memory and regulatory T cells. TCRdb keeps only in-frame clones here, not all; method: immunoSEQ multiplex PCR. The sample has approximately 75,000 clones; 93% are singletons. Sequencing was carried out using CD8+ T cells sorted from blood. The receptors come from a human donor in good health. CDR3s include the opening cysteine and the closing phenylalanine or tryptophan. A D gene is named only where the DNA matches it firmly. Clone size is shown for a subset of rows, as once, few, many or a class of expanded clone.

J gene: TRBJ2-1
V gene: TRBV7-7
D gene: TRBD2
CDR3 length: 13
clone size: NA
CDR3 protein: CASSPAGLDEQFF
CDR3 DNA: TGTGCCAGCAGCCCGGCGGGACTAGATGAGCAGTTCTTC

J gene: TRBJ2-7
V gene: TRBV28
D gene: TRBD1
CDR3 length: 18
clone size: NA
CDR3 protein: CASSSLPPWDREGYEQYF
CDR3 DNA: TGTGCCAGCAGTTCCTTACCCCCCTGGGACAGGGAGGGGTACGAGCAGTACTTC

J gene: TRBJ1-6
V gene: TRBV27
D gene: NA
CDR3 length: 12
clone size: NA
CDR3 protein: CASALALTPLHF
CDR3 DNA: TGTGCCAGCGCCCTGGCCCTGACACCCCTCCACTTT

J gene: TRBJ2-5
V gene: TRBV7-3
D gene: TRBD2
CDR3 length: 17
clone size: NA
CDR3 protein: CASSLNERGDPQETQYF
CDR3 DNA: TGTGCCAGCAGCTTAAACGAGCGGGGGGACCCCCAAGAGACCCAGTACTTC

J gene: TRBJ2-3
V gene: TRBV5-6
D gene: NA
CDR3 length: 14
clone size: NA
CDR3 protein: CASSPPGGTDTQYF
CDR3 DNA: TGTGCCAGCAGCCCCCCCGGGGGCACAGATACGCAGTATTTT

J gene: TRBJ2-5
V gene: TRBV19
D gene: TRBD2
CDR3 length: 16
clone size: many
CDR3 protein: CASSLRTSGGQETQYF
CDR3 DNA: TGTGCCAGTAGTCTTCGAACTAGCGGGGGGCAAGAGACCCAGTACTTC

J gene: TRBJ2-7
V gene: TRBV7-2
D gene: NA
CDR3 length: 12
clone size: NA
CDR3 protein: CASSLEGLEQYF
CDR3 DNA: TGTGCCAGCAGCTTAGAAGGGTTGGAGCAGTACTTC

J gene: TRBJ2-6
V gene: TRBV2
D gene: NA
CDR3 length: 17
clone size: NA
CDR3 protein: CASSEYTVGSGANVLTF
CDR3 DNA: TGTGCCAGCAGTGAATATACTGTAGGGTCTGGGGCCAACGTCCTGACTTTC

J gene: TRBJ2-5
V gene: TRBV11-2
D gene: NA
CDR3 length: 16
clone size: NA
CDR3 protein: CASSLGGGGGVETQYF
CDR3 DNA: TGTGCCAGCAGCTTAGGTGGTGGAGGGGGCGTAGAGACCCAGTACTTC

J gene: TRBJ2-3
V gene: TRBV19
D gene: NA
CDR3 length: 15
clone size: NA
CDR3 protein: CASSMSLALGDTQYF
CDR3 DNA: TGTGCCAGTAGTATGAGTCTGGCCCTCGGAGATACGCAGTATTTT

J gene: TRBJ2-3
V gene: TRBV13
D gene: NA
CDR3 length: 17
clone size: NA
CDR3 protein: CASSGRTGTPDTDTQYF
CDR3 DNA: TGTGCCAGCAGCGGGAGAACCGGGACTCCCGACACAGATACGCAGTATTTT

J gene: TRBJ2-3
V gene: TRBV5-4
D gene: NA
CDR3 length: 12
clone size: NA
CDR3 protein: CASSLEGDTQYF
CDR3 DNA: TGTGCCAGCAGCTTGGAAGGGGATACGCAGTATTTT

J gene: TRBJ2-7
V gene: TRBV6-6
D gene: NA
CDR3 length: 11
clone size: NA
CDR3 protein: CASSSTYEQYF
CDR3 DNA: TGTGCCAGCAGTTCTACCTACGAGCAGTACTTC

J gene: TRBJ1-2
V gene: TRBV9
D gene: NA
CDR3 length: 15
clone size: once
CDR3 protein: CASSVAIEEILGYTF
CDR3 DNA: TGTGCCAGCAGCGTAGCAATTGAGGAGATATTGGGCTACACCTTC

J gene: TRBJ2-5
V gene: TRBV10-3
D gene: NA
CDR3 length: 19
clone size: once
CDR3 protein: CAISEPGVGGRLLEETQYF
CDR3 DNA: TGTGCCATCAGTGAGCCGGGTGTCGGGGGACGCCTCTTAGAAGAGACCCAGTACTTC

J gene: TRBJ2-5
V gene: TRBV27
D gene: NA
CDR3 length: 13
clone size: NA
CDR3 protein: CASSLLVSETQYF
CDR3 DNA: TGTGCCAGCAGTTTATTGGTCAGCGAGACCCAGTACTTC

J gene: TRBJ1-1
V gene: TRBV5-1
D gene: NA
CDR3 length: 14
clone size: NA
CDR3 protein: CATNIGRVRTEAFF
CDR3 DNA: TGCGCCACCAACATAGGGAGGGTCCGCACTGAAGCTTTCTTT

J gene: TRBJ1-2
V gene: TRBV7-9
D gene: NA
CDR3 length: 15
clone size: NA
CDR3 protein: CASSLDRDGNYGYTF
CDR3 DNA: TGTGCCAGCAGCTTGGACCGGGACGGCAACTATGGCTACACCTTC

J gene: TRBJ2-3
V gene: TRBV2
D gene: TRBD2
CDR3 length: 16
clone size: NA
CDR3 protein: CASVERGPTSTDTQYF
CDR3 DNA: TGTGCCAGCGTCGAGCGGGGGCCGACTAGCACAGATACGCAGTATTTT

J gene: TRBJ2-7
V gene: TRBV9
D gene: NA
CDR3 length: 14
clone size: NA
CDR3 protein: CASSVIPTGYEQYF
CDR3 DNA: TGTGCCAGCAGCGTAATTCCGACCGGTTACGAGCAGTACTTC

J gene: TRBJ2-7
V gene: TRBV4-1
D gene: NA
CDR3 length: 13
clone size: NA
CDR3 protein: CASSQGGGYEQYF
CDR3 DNA: TGCGCCAGCAGCCAGGGTGGGGGGTACGAGCAGTACTTC

J gene: TRBJ2-3
V gene: TRBV5-1
D gene: NA
CDR3 length: 12
clone size: NA
CDR3 protein: CASSGLSDTQYF
CDR3 DNA: TGCGCCAGCAGCGGGTTGTCAGATACGCAGTATTTT

J gene: TRBJ2-2
V gene: TRBV7-2
D gene: NA
CDR3 length: 14
clone size: NA
CDR3 protein: CASSLAGGTGELFF
CDR3 DNA: TGTGCCAGCAGCTTAGCGGGAGGCACCGGGGAGCTGTTTTTT

J gene: TRBJ1-6
V gene: TRBV27
D gene: NA
CDR3 length: 15
clone size: NA
CDR3 protein: CASTHLSSYNSPLHF
CDR3 DNA: TGTGCCAGCACACACCTAAGCTCCTATAATTCACCCCTCCACTTT

J gene: TRBJ2-5
V gene: TRBV2
D gene: TRBD1
CDR3 length: 18
clone size: NA
CDR3 protein: CASSENGLTGRIRETQYF
CDR3 DNA: TGTGCCAGCAGTGAAAATGGGCTGACAGGGCGGATTAGGGAGACCCAGTACTTC

J gene: TRBJ2-5
V gene: TRBV7-3
D gene: TRBD2
CDR3 length: 16
clone size: NA
CDR3 protein: CASSPELAGGQETQYF
CDR3 DNA: TGTGCCAGCAGCCCGGAGCTAGCGGGGGGGCAAGAGACCCAGTACTTC

J gene: TRBJ2-2
V gene: TRBV27
D gene: TRBD1
CDR3 length: 15
clone size: NA
CDR3 protein: CASSLVPGGTGELFF
CDR3 DNA: TGTGCCAGCAGTTTAGTCCCAGGGGGCACCGGGGAGCTGTTTTTT

J gene: TRBJ1-5
V gene: TRBV4-3
D gene: NA
CDR3 length: 13
clone size: NA
CDR3 protein: CASSQGVDQPQHF
CDR3 DNA: TGCGCCAGCAGCCAAGGGGTCGATCAGCCCCAGCATTTT

J gene: TRBJ2-7
V gene: TRBV28
D gene: NA
CDR3 length: 14
clone size: NA
CDR3 protein: CASSQDGYSYEQYF
CDR3 DNA: TGTGCCAGCTCCCAGGACGGCTATTCCTACGAGCAGTACTTC

J gene: TRBJ2-4
V gene: TRBV10-3
D gene: TRBD2
CDR3 length: 16
clone size: NA
CDR3 protein: CAISSPLLAGGNIQYF
CDR3 DNA: TGTGCCATCAGTTCCCCCCTCCTAGCGGGGGGGAACATTCAGTACTTC

J gene: TRBJ1-2
V gene: TRBV9
D gene: TRBD1
CDR3 length: 17
clone size: NA
CDR3 protein: CASSVWDRAQANYGYTF
CDR3 DNA: TGTGCCAGCAGCGTATGGGACAGGGCCCAAGCTAACTATGGCTACACCTTC

J gene: TRBJ2-1
V gene: TRBV9
D gene: NA
CDR3 length: 14
clone size: NA
CDR3 protein: CASRGAASYNEQFF
CDR3 DNA: TGTGCCAGCAGAGGGGCGGCCTCATACAATGAGCAGTTCTTC

J gene: TRBJ2-3
V gene: TRBV21-1
D gene: NA
CDR3 length: 17
clone size: NA
CDR3 protein: CASSKSDRVSSTDTQYF
CDR3 DNA: TGTGCCAGCAGCAAATCCGATAGGGTCTCTAGCACAGATACGCAGTATTTT

J gene: TRBJ1-5
V gene: TRBV5-6
D gene: NA
CDR3 length: 13
clone size: NA
CDR3 protein: CASSSGSTGPQHF
CDR3 DNA: TGTGCCAGCAGCTCAGGGAGCACGGGGCCCCAGCATTTT

J gene: TRBJ2-1
V gene: TRBV4-1
D gene: TRBD2
CDR3 length: 16
clone size: once
CDR3 protein: CASSLMGRGGLNEQFF
CDR3 DNA: TGCGCCAGCAGCCTCATGGGGCGGGGGGGCCTTAATGAGCAGTTCTTC

J gene: TRBJ1-2
V gene: TRBV2
D gene: NA
CDR3 length: 11
clone size: NA
CDR3 protein: CATQGSDGYTF
CDR3 DNA: TGTGCCACCCAGGGTTCTGATGGCTACACCTTC

J gene: TRBJ2-1
V gene: TRBV4-1
D gene: NA
CDR3 length: 17
clone size: NA
CDR3 protein: CASSPSGAWGAYNEQFF
CDR3 DNA: TGCGCCAGCAGCCCCTCGGGGGCCTGGGGTGCATACAATGAGCAGTTCTTC

J gene: TRBJ2-3
V gene: TRBV6-5
D gene: TRBD2
CDR3 length: 14
clone size: NA
CDR3 protein: CASSYGGGWDTQYF
CDR3 DNA: TGTGCCAGCAGTTACGGCGGGGGTTGGGATACGCAGTATTTT

J gene: TRBJ2-7
V gene: TRBV14
D gene: NA
CDR3 length: 16
clone size: NA
CDR3 protein: CASSQETGETGYEQYF
CDR3 DNA: TGTGCCAGCAGCCAAGAGACAGGCGAAACAGGCTACGAGCAGTACTTC

J gene: TRBJ2-1
V gene: TRBV5-6
D gene: NA
CDR3 length: 13
clone size: NA
CDR3 protein: CASSLGGPNEQFF
CDR3 DNA: TGTGCCAGCAGCTTGGGGGGACCCAATGAGCAGTTCTTC

J gene: TRBJ2-1
V gene: TRBV28
D gene: TRBD2
CDR3 length: 17
clone size: NA
CDR3 protein: CASSPSAGGFAGNEQFF
CDR3 DNA: TGTGCCAGCAGCCCAAGCGCGGGGGGCTTTGCGGGGAATGAGCAGTTCTTC

J gene: TRBJ2-7
V gene: TRBV7-2
D gene: NA
CDR3 length: 13
clone size: few
CDR3 protein: CASSLTAVYEQYF
CDR3 DNA: TGTGCCAGCAGCTTAACGGCGGTTTACGAGCAGTACTTC

J gene: TRBJ2-7
V gene: TRBV27
D gene: NA
CDR3 length: 12
clone size: NA
CDR3 protein: CATGVPPYEQYF
CDR3 DNA: TGTGCCACGGGAGTCCCTCCCTACGAGCAGTACTTC

J gene: TRBJ1-1
V gene: TRBV2
D gene: TRBD1
CDR3 length: 16
clone size: NA
CDR3 protein: CASSEAWDSTNTEAFF
CDR3 DNA: TGTGCCAGCAGTGAAGCTTGGGACAGTACGAACACTGAAGCTTTCTTT